The source of this T cell receptor (beta chain) is a study of vaccination and CD4 T cells after COVID-19. Overall study context: The post-vaccine samples came a median about 70 days after dose two (range 14 to 241). SARS-CoV-2, HCoV-NL63, HCoV-OC43 and HCoV-229E supplied the overlapping spike peptides used to stimulate cells.

Trimming stripped 6 bases from V and 2 bases from J, with 29 bases between. In germline, CDR1 is DFQATT, CDR2 SNEGSKA (reference sequence). This CDR3 spans 18 amino acids. Treatment reported: roughly 10-day PBMC culture with coronavirus spike peptide pools or control peptides (ViraFEST assay). After expanding antigen-specific T cells with peptide pools, ViraFEST sequenced their TCRs. As to this clonotype: The antigen remains undetermined.

Sequenced with the Oncomine TCR Beta short-read assay was DNA taken from cultured CD4+ T cells. Each CDR3 protein is one row after TCRdb ran MiXCR on the PCR reads. In the table there are 10,000 to 15,000 distinct CDR3 sequences, approximately 81% of which are singletons. The chain joins TRBV20-1 to TRBJ2-7; tentatively, D is TRBD1 or TRBD2 (5 bases each). This TCR came from a human donor who received a COVID-19 vaccine. The specimen was CD4+ T cells from blood, cultured in vitro, collected after SARS-CoV-2 vaccination. Here the CDR3 reads CSANRKASGPGSPYEQYF. In DNA, the CDR3 is TGCAGTGCCAACAGGAAGGCGTCGGGCCCGGGGTCCCCCTACGAGCAGTACTTC.